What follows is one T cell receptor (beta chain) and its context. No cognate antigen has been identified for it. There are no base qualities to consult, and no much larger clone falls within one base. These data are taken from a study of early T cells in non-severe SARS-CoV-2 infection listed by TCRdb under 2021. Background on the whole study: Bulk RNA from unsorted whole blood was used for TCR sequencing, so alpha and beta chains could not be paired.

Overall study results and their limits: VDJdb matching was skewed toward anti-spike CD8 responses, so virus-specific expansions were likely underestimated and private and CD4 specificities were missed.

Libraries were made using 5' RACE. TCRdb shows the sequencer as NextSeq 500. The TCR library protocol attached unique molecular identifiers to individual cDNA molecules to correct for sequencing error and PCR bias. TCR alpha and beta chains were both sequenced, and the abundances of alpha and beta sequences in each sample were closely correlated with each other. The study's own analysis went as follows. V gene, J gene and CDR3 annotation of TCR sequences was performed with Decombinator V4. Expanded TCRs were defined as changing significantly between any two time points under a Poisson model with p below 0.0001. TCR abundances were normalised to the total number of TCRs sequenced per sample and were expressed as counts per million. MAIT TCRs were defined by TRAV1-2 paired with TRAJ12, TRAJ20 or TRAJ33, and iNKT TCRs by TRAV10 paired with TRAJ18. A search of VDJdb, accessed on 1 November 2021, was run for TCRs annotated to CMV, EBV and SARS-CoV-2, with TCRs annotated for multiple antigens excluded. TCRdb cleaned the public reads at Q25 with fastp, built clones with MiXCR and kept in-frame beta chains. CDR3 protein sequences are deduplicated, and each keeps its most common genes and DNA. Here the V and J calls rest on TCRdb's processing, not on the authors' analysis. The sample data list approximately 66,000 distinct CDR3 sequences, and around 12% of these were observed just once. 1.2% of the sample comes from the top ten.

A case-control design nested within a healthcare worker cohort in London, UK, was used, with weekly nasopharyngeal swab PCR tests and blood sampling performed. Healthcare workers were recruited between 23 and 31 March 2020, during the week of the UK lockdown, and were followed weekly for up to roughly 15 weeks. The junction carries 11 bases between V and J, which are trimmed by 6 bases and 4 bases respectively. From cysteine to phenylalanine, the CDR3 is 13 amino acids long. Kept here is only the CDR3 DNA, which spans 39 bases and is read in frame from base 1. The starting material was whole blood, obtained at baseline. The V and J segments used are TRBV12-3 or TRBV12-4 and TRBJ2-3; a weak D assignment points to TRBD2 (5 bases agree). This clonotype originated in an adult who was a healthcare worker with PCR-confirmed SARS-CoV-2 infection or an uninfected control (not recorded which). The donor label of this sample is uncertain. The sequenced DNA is TGTGCCAGCAGGGCGAGGGCCGCAGATACGCAGTATTTT. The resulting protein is CASRARAADTQYF.